The source of this T cell receptor (beta chain) is a study of Ad26.COV2.S vaccination and SARS-CoV-2 variants (dated by TCRdb to the early 2020s). Study-level background: Donors in the vaccine arm were drawn from COV1001, a multicentre, randomized, double-blind, placebo-controlled phase I-IIa trial testing Ad26.COV2.S in healthy adults. Dosing of Ad26.COV2.S was intramuscular, at either 5x10^10 or 1x10^11 viral particles, delivered as one shot or as two shots spaced 56 days apart. TCRbeta repertoire sequencing was used to assess the specificity and breadth of SARS-CoV-2-reactive T cell receptors after Ad26.COV2.S vaccination. The TCR-sequenced set comprised roughly 30 samples: some 20 Ad26.COV2.S vaccine recipients, 5 placebo recipients and 8 SARS-CoV-2 convalescent individuals. Trial participants were randomized into five groups of five: low-dose or high-dose Ad26.COV2.S given once or twice, or placebo on both occasions. Throughout the experiments and outcome assessment, investigators stayed blinded to trial group allocation.

Relative to germline, V is 12 bases shorter and J is 9 bases shorter, with 17 bases between their ends. For CDR1 and CDR2, the germline V gene lists KGHDR and SFDVKD. Spanning cysteine to phenylalanine, the CDR3 consists of 12 amino acids. Solely the CDR3 DNA is kept, with 36 bases framed from the first base. The immunoSEQ Assay was the method used to sequence TCRbeta CDR3 regions. After extraction, genomic DNA underwent amplification by bias-controlled multiplex PCR, followed by high-throughput sequencing. In the paper's pipeline: To quantify the absolute abundance of every unique TCRbeta CDR3 region, sequences were collapsed and filtered. T cell fraction was estimated by normalizing TCRbeta template counts to usable DNA, which was measured by amplifying reference genes present in all nucleated cells. Repertoire TCRs were annotated as SARS-CoV-2-specific by exact matching of V gene, CDR3 amino acid sequence and J gene to a known reactive TCR set. The reference SARS-CoV-2 TCR set was derived from MIRA and filtered for enrichment in COVID-19-positive ImmuneCODE repertoires, a step that removed public or cross-reactive TCRs. Using the MIRA antigens, annotated TCRs were further analysed by specific ORF or by position within an ORF. Breadth was defined as annotated unique rearrangements over total unique productive rearrangements; depth was the summed frequency of those rearrangements. TCR breadth was compared between groups using two-sided Wilcoxon rank-sum tests. TCRdb obtained this table from immuneACCESS and retained in-frame rearrangements with V and J assigned. These tables miss some clones; where compared with another copy, unresolved V genes account for less than half of the shortfall, and the remainder is unexplained. The V and J calls and clone size were taken over from that table, and D and trimming were inferred from the DNA. Within this sample are some 250,000 clones, with approximately 90% of them counted one time only. The ten top clones hold about 11% of the sample.

General conclusions and limits of the study: Vaccine and placebo recipients had comparable non-spike TCR breadth, which fits with the vaccine containing only spike. Substantial breadth of spike-specific CD8+ and CD4+ T cell responses was reported after vaccination. Ad26.COV2.S recipients had higher spike-specific TCR breadth than placebo recipients (P = 0.0014). The study was not powered to compare responses between vaccine doses or regimens. The authors noted that total T cell responses may have been underestimated by the TCR breadth and depth analyses.

The sample's treatment or condition label, in plain terms: about 20 received Ad26.COV2.S at low or high dose, single or two shots; about five received placebo; per-sample allocation not given. For vaccine and placebo recipients, repertoires were sequenced using samples collected on day 63 after the first injection. Between 29 July and 7 August 2020, Cohort 1b enrolled 25 adults aged 18-55 years at one site in Boston, USA. Ad26.COV2.S was a replication-incompetent adenovirus type 26 vector that expressed a prefusion-stabilized SARS-CoV-2 spike protein derived from the original Wuhan strain. A remark on this clone: Its recognized antigen is unknown. No clone much larger than this one lies a single base away; base qualities are absent.

The sequence was collected from a person aged 18 to 65 who received the Ad26.COV2.S COVID-19 vaccine or a placebo. This chain is built from TRBV24-1 and TRBJ2-1; the D segment could be TRBD2, given 6 matching bases. Sequenced material: peripheral blood, taken in a trial of Ad26.COV2.S vaccine versus placebo. The CDR3 sequence is CAVAEGPGEQFF. The DNA sequence is given as TGTGCCGTAGCGGAGGGACCGGGTGAGCAGTTCTTC.